The T cell receptor (beta chain) under discussion was sequenced for a study of shared clonotypes between healthy human individuals. J was trimmed by 9 bases and V by 3 bases; bases with no gene match: 12. The CDR3 sequence is 15 residues long. The germline gives CDR1 SGDLS, CDR2 YYNGEE. TCRdb's table, derived via immunoSEQ multiplex PCR, lists solely in-frame clones and lacks some. The sample includes approximately 1,500,000 clones, 98% of them seen just once. This sequence was found in a man aged 25 to 45 in good health. The V gene is TRBV9, the J gene TRBJ2-1, with TRBD2 matching over 7 bases. The specimen was naive CD4+ T cells sorted from blood. The subset denotes: CD45RA+ positively selected. CDR3 nucleotides: TGTGCCAGCAGCGAGAGTCCTGGCGGGAGAGGTGAGCAGTTCTTC. Amino acid sequence: CASSESPGGRGEQFF.